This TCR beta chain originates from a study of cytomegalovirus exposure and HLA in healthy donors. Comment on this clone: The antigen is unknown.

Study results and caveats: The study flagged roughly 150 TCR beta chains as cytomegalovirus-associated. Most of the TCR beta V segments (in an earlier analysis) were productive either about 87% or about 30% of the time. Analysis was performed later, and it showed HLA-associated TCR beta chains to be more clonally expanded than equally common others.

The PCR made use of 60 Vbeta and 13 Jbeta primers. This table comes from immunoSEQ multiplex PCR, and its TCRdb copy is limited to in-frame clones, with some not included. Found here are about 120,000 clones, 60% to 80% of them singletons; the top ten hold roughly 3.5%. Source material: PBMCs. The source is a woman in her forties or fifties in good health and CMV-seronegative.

Here the CDR3 reads CASSFRGQTYEQYF. The CDR3 nucleotides read TGCGCCAGCAGCTTCAGAGGACAGACCTACGAGCAGTACTTC. This sequence joins TRBV5-1 and TRBJ2-7; weak D call: TRBD1 (6 bases). Looked up from germline, CDR1 is SGHRS and CDR2 is YFSETQ. The CDR3 is 14 residues long. V lost 2 bases, J lost 2 bases, and 11 bases lay in between.